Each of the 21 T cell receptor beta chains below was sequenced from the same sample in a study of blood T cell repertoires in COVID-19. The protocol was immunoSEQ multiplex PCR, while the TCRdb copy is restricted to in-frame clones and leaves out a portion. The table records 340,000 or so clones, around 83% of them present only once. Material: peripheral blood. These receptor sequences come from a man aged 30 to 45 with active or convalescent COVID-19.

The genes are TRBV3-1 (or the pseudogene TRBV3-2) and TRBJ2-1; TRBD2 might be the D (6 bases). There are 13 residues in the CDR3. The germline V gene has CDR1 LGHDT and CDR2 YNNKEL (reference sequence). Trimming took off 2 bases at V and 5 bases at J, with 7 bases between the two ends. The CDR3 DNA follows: TGTGCCAGCAGCCAATCTAGCGACAATGAGCAGTTCTTC. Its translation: CASSQSSDNEQFF.

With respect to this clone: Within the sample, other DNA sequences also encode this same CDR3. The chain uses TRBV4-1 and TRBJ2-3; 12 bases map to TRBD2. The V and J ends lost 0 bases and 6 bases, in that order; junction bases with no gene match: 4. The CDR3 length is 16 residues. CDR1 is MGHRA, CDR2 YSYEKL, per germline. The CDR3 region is CASSQEGLAGTDTQYF. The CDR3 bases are TGCGCCAGCAGCCAAGAAGGACTAGCGGGAACCGATACGCAGTATTTT.

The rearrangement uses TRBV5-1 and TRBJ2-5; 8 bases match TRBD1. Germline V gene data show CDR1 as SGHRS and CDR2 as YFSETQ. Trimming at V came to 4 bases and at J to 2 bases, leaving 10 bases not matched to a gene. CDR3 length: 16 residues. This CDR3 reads CASSTGQGEGQETQYF. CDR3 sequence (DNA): TGCGCCAGCAGCACCGGACAGGGCGAGGGGCAAGAGACCCAGTACTTC.

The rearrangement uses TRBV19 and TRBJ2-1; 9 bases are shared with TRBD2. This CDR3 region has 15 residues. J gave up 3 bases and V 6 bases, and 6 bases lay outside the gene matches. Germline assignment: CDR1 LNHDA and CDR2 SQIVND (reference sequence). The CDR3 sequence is CASRGSGGYYNEQFF. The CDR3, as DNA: TGTGCCAGTAGGGGAAGCGGGGGGTACTACAATGAGCAGTTCTTC.

Here the CDR3 DNA reads TGTGCCAGCAGCGACCTTCGGGGAACTAATGAAAAACTGTTTTTT. Amino acid sequence: CASSDLRGTNEKLFF. The rearrangement links TRBV11-2 to TRBJ1-4; D not certain. V gave up 5 bases and J gave up 1 base, with 11 bases separating them. The CDR3 spans 15 residues. Germline V gene data show CDR1 as SGHAT and CDR2 as FQNNGV.

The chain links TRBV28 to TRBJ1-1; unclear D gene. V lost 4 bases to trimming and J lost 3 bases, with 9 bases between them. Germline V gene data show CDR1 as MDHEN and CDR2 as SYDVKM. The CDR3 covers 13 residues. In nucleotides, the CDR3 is TGTGCCAGCAGTTGGAGAATTTACACTGAAGCTTTCTTT. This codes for CASSWRIYTEAFF.

CDR3 sequence reads: CASSQVKTQYF. In nucleotides, the CDR3 is TGTGCCAGCAGCCAAGTCAAGACCCAGTACTTC. The rearrangement joins TRBV3-1 (or the pseudogene TRBV3-2) to TRBJ2-5; no clear D gene. Germline CDR1 and CDR2: LGHDT and YNNKEL (reference sequence). V shed 1 base and J shed 6 bases, with 3 bases lying between them. There are 11 residues in the CDR3.

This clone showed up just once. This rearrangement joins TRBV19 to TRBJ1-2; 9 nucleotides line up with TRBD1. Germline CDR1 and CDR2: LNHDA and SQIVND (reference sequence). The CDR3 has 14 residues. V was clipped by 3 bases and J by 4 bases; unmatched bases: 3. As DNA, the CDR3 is TGTGCCAGTAGTATGGACAGGGGCGGCTATGGCTACACCTTC. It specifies CASSMDRGGYGYTF.

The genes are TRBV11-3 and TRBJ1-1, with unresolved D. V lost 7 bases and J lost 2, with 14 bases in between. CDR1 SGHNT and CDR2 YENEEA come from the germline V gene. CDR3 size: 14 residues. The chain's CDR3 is CASTLSRGNTEAFF. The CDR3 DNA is TGTGCCAGCACACTTAGTAGAGGAAACACTGAAGCTTTCTTT. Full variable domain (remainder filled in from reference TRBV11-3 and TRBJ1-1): EAGVVQSPRYKIIEKKQPVAFWCNPISGHNTLYWYLQNLGQGPELLIRYENEEAVDDSQLPKDRFSAERLKGVDSTLKIQPAELGDSAVYLCASTLSRGNTEAFFGQGTRLTVV.

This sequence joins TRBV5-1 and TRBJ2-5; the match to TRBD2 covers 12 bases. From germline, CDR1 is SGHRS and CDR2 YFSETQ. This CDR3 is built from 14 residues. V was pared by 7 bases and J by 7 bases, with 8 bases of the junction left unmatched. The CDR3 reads CASGRETSGGTQYF. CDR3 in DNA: TGCGCCAGCGGCCGCGAGACTAGCGGGGGGACCCAGTACTTC.

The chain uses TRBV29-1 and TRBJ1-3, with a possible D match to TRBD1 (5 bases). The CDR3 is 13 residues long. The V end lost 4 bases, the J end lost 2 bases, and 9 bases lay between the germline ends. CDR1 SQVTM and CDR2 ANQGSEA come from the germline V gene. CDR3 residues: CSVAPRAGNTIYF. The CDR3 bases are TGCAGCGTTGCACCCAGGGCTGGAAACACCATATATTTT.

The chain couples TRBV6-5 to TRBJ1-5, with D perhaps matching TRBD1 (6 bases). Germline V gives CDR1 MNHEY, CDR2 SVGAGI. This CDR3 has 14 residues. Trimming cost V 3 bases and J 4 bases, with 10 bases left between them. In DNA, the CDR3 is TGTGCCAGCAGTTATACACAGGGAAATCAGCCCCAGCATTTT. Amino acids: CASSYTQGNQPQHF.

The CDR3 protein is CASSPPRTSGGGQYF. As DNA, the CDR3 is TGTGCCAGCAGTCCCCCCCGGACTAGCGGGGGGGGCCAGTACTTC. The chain employs TRBV28 and TRBJ2-7, with TRBD2 matching 15 bases. The CDR3 consists of 15 residues. Germline loops: CDR1 MDHEN, CDR2 SYDVKM. J lost 10 bases, V lost 5 bases, and 9 bases had no gene match.

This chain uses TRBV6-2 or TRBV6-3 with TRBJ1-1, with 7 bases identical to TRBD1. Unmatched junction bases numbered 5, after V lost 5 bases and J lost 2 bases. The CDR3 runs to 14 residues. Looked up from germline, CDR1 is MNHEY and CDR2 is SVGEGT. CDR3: CASSQDRTNTEAFF. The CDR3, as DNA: TGTGCCAGCAGTCAGGACAGGACTAACACTGAAGCTTTCTTT.

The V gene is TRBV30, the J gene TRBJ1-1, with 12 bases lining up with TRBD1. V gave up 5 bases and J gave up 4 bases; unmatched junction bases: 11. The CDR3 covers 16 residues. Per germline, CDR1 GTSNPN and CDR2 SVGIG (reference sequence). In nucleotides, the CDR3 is TGTGCCTGGCTTACACCGGGACAGGGGGCGATCACTGAAGCTTTCTTT. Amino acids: CAWLTPGQGAITEAFF. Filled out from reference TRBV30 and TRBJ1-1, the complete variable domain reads SQTIHQWPATLVQPVGSPLSLECTVEGTSNPNLYWYRQAAGRGLQLLFYSVGIGQISSEVPQNLSASRPQDRQFILSSKKLLLSDSGFYLCAWLTPGQGAITEAFFGQGTRLTVV.

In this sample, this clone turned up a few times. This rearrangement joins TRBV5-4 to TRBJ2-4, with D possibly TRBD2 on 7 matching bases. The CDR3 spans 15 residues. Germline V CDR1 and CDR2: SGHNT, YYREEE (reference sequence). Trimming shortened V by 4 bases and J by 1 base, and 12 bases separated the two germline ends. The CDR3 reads CASSDRGAAKNIQYF. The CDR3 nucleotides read TGTGCCAGCAGCGACCGGGGGGCTGCCAAAAACATTCAGTACTTC.

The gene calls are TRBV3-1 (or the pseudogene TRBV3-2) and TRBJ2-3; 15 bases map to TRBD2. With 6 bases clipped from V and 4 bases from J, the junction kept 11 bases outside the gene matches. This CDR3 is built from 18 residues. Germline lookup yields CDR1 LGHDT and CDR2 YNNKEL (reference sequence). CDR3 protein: CASRGLAGGNGVADTQYF. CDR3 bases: TGTGCCAGCAGAGGACTAGCGGGAGGGAATGGGGTGGCAGATACGCAGTATTTT.

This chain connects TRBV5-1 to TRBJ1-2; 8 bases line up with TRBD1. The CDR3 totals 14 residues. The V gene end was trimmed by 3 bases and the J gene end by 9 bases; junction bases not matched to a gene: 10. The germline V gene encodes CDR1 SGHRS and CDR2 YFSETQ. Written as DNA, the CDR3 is TGCGCCAGCAGCTCGGGTGGACAGGGCTTTAGCTACACCTTC. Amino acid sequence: CASSSGGQGFSYTF.

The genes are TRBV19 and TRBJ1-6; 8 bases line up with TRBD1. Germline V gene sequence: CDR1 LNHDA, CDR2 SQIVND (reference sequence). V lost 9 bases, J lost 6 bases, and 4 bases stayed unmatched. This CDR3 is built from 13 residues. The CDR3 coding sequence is TGTGCCAGCAGGGGGCGGGGTAATTCACCCCTCCACTTT. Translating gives CASRGRGNSPLHF.

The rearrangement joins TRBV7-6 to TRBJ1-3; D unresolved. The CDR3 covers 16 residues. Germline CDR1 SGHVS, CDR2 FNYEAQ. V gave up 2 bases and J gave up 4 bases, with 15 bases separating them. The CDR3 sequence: CASSLSSSRTGNTIYF. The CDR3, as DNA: TGTGCCAGCAGCTTATCGAGCTCAAGAACCGGAAACACCATATATTTT.

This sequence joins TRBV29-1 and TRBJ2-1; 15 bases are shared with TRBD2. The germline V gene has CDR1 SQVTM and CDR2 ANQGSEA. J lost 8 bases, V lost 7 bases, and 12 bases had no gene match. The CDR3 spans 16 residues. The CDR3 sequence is CSESGGTSGRWDEQFF. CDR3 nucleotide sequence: TGCAGCGAGTCCGGCGGGACTAGCGGGAGGTGGGATGAGCAGTTCTTC.